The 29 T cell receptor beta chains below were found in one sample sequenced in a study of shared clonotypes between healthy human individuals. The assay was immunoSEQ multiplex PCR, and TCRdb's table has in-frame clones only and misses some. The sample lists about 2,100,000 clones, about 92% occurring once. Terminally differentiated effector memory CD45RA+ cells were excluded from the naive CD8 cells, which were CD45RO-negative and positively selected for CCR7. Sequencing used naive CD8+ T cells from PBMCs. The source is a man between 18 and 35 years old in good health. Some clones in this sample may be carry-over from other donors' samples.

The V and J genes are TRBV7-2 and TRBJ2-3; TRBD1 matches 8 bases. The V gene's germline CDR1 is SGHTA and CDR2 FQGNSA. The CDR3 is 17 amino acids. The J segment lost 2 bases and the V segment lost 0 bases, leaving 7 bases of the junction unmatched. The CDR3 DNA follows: TGTGCCAGCAGCTTAGCATACGGGACAGGCATCACAGATACGCAGTATTTT. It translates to CASSLAYGTGITDTQYF.

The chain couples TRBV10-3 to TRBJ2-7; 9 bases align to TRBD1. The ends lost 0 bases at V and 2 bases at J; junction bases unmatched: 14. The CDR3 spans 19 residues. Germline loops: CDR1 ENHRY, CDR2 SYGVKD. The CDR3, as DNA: TGTGCCATCAGTGAGTCGGCTGGACAGGGGTCCCGCGGGGCCTACGAGCAGTACTTC. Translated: CAISESAGQGSRGAYEQYF.

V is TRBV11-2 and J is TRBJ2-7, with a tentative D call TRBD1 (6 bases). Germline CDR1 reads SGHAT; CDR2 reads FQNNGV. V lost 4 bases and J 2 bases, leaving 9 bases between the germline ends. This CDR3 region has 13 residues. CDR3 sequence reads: CASSYGQTYEQYF. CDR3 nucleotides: TGTGCCAGCAGCTACGGACAGACCTACGAGCAGTACTTC.

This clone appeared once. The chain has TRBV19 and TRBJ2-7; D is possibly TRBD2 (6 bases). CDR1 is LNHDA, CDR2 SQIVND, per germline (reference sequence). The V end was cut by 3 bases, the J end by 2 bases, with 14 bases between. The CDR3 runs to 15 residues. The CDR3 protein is CASSIAYGGTYEQYF. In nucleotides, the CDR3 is TGTGCCAGTAGTATCGCCTATGGGGGGACCTACGAGCAGTACTTC.

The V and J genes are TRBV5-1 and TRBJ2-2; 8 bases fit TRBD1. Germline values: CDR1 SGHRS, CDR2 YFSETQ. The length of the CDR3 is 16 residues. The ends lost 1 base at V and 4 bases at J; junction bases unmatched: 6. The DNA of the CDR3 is TGCGCCAGCAGCTTGAGTAGGACAGGGTCCACCGGGGAGCTGTTTTTT. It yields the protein CASSLSRTGSTGELFF. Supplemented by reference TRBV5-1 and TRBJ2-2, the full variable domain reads KAGVTQTPRYLIKTRGQQVTLSCSPISGHRSVSWYQQTPGQGLQFLFEYFSETQRNKGNFPGRFSGRQFSNSRSEMNVSTLELGDSALYLCASSLSRTGSTGELFFGEGSRLTVL.

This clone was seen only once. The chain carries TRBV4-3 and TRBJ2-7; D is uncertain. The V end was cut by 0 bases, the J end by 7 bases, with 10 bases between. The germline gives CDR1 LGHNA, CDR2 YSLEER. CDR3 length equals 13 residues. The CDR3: CASSQEISMEQYF. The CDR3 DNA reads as TGCGCCAGCAGCCAAGAAATTTCGATGGAGCAGTACTTC.

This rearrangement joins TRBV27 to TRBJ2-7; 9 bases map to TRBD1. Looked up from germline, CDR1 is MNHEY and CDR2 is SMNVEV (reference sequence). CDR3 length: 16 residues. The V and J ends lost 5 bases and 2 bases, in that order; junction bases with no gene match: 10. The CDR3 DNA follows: TGTGCCAGCAGTCCCTCACAGGGGGCGCTAACCTACGAGCAGTACTTC. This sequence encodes CASSPSQGALTYEQYF.

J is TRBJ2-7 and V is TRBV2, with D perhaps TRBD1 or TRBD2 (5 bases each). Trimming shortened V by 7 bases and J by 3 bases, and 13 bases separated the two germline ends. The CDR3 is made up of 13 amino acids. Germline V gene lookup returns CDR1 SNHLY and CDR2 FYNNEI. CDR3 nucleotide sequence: TGTGCCAGCAATGGGGGAGATGTCTACGAGCAGTACTTC. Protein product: CASNGGDVYEQYF. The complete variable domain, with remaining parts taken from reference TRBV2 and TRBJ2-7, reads EPEVTQTPSHQVTQMGQEVILRCVPISNHLYFYWYRQILGQKVEFLVSFYNNEISEKSEIFDDQFSVERPDGSNFTLKIRSTKLEDSAMYFCASNGGDVYEQYFGPGTRLTVT.

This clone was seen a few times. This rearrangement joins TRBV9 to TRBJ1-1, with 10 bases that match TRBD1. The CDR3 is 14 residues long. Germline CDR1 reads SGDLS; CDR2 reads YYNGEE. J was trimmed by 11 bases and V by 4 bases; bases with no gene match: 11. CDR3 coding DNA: TGTGCCAGCAGCTCTAGAGGGACAGGGGACAAGGCTTTCTTT. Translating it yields CASSSRGTGDKAFF.

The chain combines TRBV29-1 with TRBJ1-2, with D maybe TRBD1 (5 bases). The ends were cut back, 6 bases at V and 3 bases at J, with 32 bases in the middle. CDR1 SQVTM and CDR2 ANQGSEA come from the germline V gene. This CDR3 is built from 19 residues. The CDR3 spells CSVLGTASFVTHGDYGYTF. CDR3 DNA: TGCAGCGTACTCGGGACCGCGTCTTTTGTTACCCATGGAGACTATGGCTACACCTTC.

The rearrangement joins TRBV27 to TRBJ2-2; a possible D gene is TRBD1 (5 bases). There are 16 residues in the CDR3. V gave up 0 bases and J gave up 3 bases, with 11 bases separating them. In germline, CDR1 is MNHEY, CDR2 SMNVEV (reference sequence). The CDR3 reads CASSLSFQGDTGELFF. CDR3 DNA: TGTGCCAGCAGTTTATCGTTCCAGGGTGACACCGGGGAGCTGTTTTTT.

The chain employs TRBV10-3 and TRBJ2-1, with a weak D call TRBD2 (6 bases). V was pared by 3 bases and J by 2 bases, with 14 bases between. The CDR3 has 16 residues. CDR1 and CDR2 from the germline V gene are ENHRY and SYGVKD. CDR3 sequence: CAISDPGVATYNEQFF. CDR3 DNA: TGTGCCATCAGTGACCCGGGGGTAGCCACCTACAATGAGCAGTTCTTC.

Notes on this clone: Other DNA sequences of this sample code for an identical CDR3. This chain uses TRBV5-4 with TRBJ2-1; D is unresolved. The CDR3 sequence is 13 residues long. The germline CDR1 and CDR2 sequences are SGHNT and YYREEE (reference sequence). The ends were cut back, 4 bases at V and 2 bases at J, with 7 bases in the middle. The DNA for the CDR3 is TGTGCCAGCAGCCAACGGGCCTACAATGAGCAGTTCTTC. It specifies CASSQRAYNEQFF.

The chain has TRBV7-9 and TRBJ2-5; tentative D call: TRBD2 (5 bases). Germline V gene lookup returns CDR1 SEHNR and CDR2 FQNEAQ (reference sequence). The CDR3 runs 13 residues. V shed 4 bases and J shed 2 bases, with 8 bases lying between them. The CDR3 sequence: CASSSGEQETQYF. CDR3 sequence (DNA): TGTGCCAGCAGCTCCGGGGAGCAAGAGACCCAGTACTTC.

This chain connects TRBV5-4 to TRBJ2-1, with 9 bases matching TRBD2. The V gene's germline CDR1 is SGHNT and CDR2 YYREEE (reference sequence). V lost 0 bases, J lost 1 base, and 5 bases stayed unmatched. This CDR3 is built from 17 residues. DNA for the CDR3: TGTGCCAGCAGCTTGGGTGCGGGAGGGCCGTCCTACAATGAGCAGTTCTTC. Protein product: CASSLGAGGPSYNEQFF. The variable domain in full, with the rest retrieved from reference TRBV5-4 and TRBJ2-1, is ETGVTQSPTHLIKTRGQQVTLRCSSQSGHNTVSWYQQALGQGPQFIFQYYREEENGRGNFPPRFSGLQFPNYSSELNVNALELDDSALYLCASSLGAGGPSYNEQFFGPGTRLTVL.

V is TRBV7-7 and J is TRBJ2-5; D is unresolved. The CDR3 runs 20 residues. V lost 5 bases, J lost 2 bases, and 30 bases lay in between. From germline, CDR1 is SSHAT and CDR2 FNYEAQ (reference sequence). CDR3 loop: CASSPPSATLERTYQETQYF. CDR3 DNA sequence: TGTGCCAGCAGCCCCCCGTCCGCCACCTTGGAGCGAACCTATCAAGAGACCCAGTACTTC.

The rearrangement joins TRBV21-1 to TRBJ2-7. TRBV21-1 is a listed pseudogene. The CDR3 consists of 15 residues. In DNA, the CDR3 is TGTGCCAGCAGCAAACCGGGCCCGAGTAGCCACGAGCAGTACTTC. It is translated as CASSKPGPSSHEQYF.

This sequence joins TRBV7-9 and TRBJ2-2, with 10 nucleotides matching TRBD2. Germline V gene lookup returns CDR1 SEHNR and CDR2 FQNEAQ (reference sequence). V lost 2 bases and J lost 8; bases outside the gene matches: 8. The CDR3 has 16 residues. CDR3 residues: CASSLSAGLAFGELFF. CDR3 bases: TGTGCCAGCAGCTTATCGGCGGGACTAGCGTTTGGGGAGCTGTTTTTT.

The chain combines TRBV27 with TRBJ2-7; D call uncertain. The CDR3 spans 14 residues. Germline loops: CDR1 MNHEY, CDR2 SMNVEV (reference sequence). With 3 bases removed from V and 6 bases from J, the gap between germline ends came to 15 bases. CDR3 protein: CASSFGLQPAEQYF. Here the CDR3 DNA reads TGTGCCAGCAGTTTTGGTCTCCAACCGGCCGAGCAGTACTTC.

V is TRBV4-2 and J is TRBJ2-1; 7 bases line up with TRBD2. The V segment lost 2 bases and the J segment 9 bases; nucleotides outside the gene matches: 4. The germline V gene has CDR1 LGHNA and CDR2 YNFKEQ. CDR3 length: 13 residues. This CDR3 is CASSQLTSTEQFF. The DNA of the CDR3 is TGTGCCAGCAGCCAACTGACTAGCACTGAGCAGTTCTTC.

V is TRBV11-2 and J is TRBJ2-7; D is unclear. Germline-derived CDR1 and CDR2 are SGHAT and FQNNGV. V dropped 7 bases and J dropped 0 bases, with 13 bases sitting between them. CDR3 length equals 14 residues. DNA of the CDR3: TGTGCCAGCACCGAAAACGGTCCCTCCTACGAGCAGTACTTC. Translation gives CASTENGPSYEQYF.

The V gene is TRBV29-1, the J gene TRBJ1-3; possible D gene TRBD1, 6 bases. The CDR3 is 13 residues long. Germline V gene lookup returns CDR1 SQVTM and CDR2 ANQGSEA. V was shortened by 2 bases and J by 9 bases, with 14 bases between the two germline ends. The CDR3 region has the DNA TGCAGCGTTGAATGGGGGCCCCGGGGCACCATATATTTT. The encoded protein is CSVEWGPRGTIYF.

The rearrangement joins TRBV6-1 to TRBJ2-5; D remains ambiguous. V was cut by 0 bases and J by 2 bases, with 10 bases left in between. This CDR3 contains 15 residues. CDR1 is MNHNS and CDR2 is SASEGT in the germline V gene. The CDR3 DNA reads TGTGCCAGCAGTGAAGCAATTAGACGGCAAGAGACCCAGTACTTC. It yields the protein CASSEAIRRQETQYF.

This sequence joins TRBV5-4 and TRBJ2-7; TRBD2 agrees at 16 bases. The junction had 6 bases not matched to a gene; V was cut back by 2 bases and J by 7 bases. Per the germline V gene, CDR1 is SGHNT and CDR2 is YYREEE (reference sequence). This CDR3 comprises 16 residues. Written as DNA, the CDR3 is TGTGCCAGCAGCTTACCGGGACTAGCGGGAGGGAGGGAGCAGTACTTC. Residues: CASSLPGLAGGREQYF.

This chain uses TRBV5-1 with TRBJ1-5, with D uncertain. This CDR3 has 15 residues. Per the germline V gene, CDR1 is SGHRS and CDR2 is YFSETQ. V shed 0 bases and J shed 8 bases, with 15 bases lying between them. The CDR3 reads CASSLGGGPSEPQHF. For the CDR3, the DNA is TGCGCCAGCAGCTTGGGTGGCGGACCCAGTGAGCCCCAGCATTTT. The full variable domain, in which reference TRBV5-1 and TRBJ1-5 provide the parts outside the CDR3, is KAGVTQTPRYLIKTRGQQVTLSCSPISGHRSVSWYQQTPGQGLQFLFEYFSETQRNKGNFPGRFSGRQFSNSRSEMNVSTLELGDSALYLCASSLGGGPSEPQHFGDGTRLSIL.

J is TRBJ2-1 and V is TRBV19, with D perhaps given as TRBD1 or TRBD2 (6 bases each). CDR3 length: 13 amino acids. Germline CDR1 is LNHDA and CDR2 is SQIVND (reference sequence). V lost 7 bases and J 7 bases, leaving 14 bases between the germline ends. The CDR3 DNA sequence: TGTGCCAGTACCCTGACGGGGGCGAATGAGCAGTTCTTC. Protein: CASTLTGANEQFF.

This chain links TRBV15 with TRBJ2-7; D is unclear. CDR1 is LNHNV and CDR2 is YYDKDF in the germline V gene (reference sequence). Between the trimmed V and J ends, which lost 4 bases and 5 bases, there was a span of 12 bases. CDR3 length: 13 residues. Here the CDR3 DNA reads TGTGCCACCAGCAAGAAAGGTTATGACGAGCAGTACTTC. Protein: CATSKKGYDEQYF.

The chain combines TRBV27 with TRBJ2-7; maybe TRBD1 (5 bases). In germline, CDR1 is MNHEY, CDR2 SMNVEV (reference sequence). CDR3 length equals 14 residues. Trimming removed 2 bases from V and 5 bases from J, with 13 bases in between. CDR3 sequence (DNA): TGTGCCAGCAGTTTAGCCAGGGTAATGAACGAGCAGTACTTC. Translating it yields CASSLARVMNEQYF.

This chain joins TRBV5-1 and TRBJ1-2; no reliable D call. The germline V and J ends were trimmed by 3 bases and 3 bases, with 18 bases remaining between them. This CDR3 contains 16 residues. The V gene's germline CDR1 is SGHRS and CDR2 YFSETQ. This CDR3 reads CASSYEPQAAYYGYTF. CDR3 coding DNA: TGCGCCAGCAGCTACGAACCCCAAGCGGCTTACTATGGCTACACCTTC.